Each of the 5 T cell receptor beta chains below was sequenced from the same sample in a study of immune characterization of retroperitoneal liposarcoma. Using its own MiXCR run on the PCR reads, TCRdb lists one record per CDR3 protein. The table lists 2,000 to 2,500 distinct CDR3 sequences, roughly 50% of them singletons. Sequenced sample: tumor tissue. The origin of the receptors is a female donor with retroperitoneal liposarcoma.

The chain has TRBV6-1 and TRBJ2-2; TRBD1 is a possible D gene (5 bases). V gave up 5 bases and J gave up 6 bases, with 10 bases separating them. In germline, CDR1 is MNHNS, CDR2 SASEGT. This CDR3 has 13 residues. The DNA for the CDR3 is TGTGCCAGCAGTTCAGGGATCGCCGGGGAGCTGTTTTTT. The encoded protein is CASSSGIAGELFF.

The gene calls are TRBV6-1 and TRBJ2-5; 9 nucleotides agree with TRBD2. TRBJ2-1 explains the end of the DNA better; the J call may be wrong. CDR1 and CDR2 (germline): MNHNS, SASEGT. The CDR3 is made up of 17 amino acids. The CDR3 nucleotides read TGTGCCAGCAGTTCCACCCTGGCGGGAGGGCGACGAGAGACCCAGTTCTTC. It specifies CASSSTLAGGRRETQFF.

This clonotype is medium-sized. The rearrangement uses TRBV6-1 and TRBJ2-1, with a weak D call TRBD1 (5 bases). This CDR3 contains 13 residues. The V end was cut by 10 bases, the J end by 13 bases, with 23 bases between. Germline values: CDR1 MNHNS, CDR2 SASEGT. The CDR3 reads CANRQYPQETQFF. The DNA for the CDR3 is TGTGCCAACCGACAGTACCCACAAGAGACCCAGTTCTTC.

This clonotype appeared a few times. The rearrangement uses TRBV12-5 and TRBJ2-1; D could derive from TRBD1 or TRBD2 (5 bases each). V was clipped by 2 bases and J by 7 bases, with 15 bases between them. CDR1 LGHNT and CDR2 FRNRAP come from the germline V gene. CDR3 length equals 15 residues. The CDR3 nucleotides are TGTGCTAGTGGTTTGAACACCGGGACCCCAAATGAGCAGTTCTTC. This gives the protein CASGLNTGTPNEQFF. Full variable domain (outside the CDR3, taken from reference TRBV12-5 and TRBJ2-1): DARVTQTPRHKVTEMGQEVTMRCQPILGHNTVFWYRQTMMQGLELLAYFRNRAPLDDSGMPKDRFSAEMPDATLATLKIQPSEPRDSAVYFCASGLNTGTPNEQFFGPGTRLTVL.

J is TRBJ2-5 and V is TRBV11-3, with D perhaps given as TRBD1 or TRBD2 (5 bases each). Between the trimmed V and J ends, which lost 3 bases and 11 bases, there was a span of 19 bases. This CDR3 is 14 amino acids long. In germline, CDR1 is SGHNT, CDR2 YENEEA. As DNA, the CDR3 is TGTGCCAGCAGCTTTGGGGGTTCTTACAATGAGCAGTACTTC. Protein product: CASSFGGSYNEQYF.